This TCR beta chain was sequenced during a study of blood T cell repertoires in COVID-19. As for the study in general: The study drew acute and convalescent COVID-19 samples from the United States, Italy and Spain. Nucleic acid was either cDNA or gDNA, and it came from T cells, B-cell-depleted T cells, or PBMCs.

The CDR3 has 16 amino acids. Germline CDR1 reads LGHNA; CDR2 reads YSLEER. V was clipped by 1 base and J by 3 bases, with 15 bases between them. In the authors' workflow: Reference gene primers were amplified, and this amplification served to estimate nucleated cell counts. Using immunoSEQ multiplex PCR, the repertoire was profiled, and TCRdb retains in-frame clones only, with some absent. V, J and clone size reflect that table, while D and trimming were determined from the DNA. The sample holds under 350,000 clones, 65% to 90% seen once. The specimen sequenced was PBMCs or T cells enriched from blood (not recorded which). The clonotype originates from a woman in her 40s with acute COVID-19. The chain recombines TRBV4-3 with TRBJ1-2; a possible D gene is TRBD1 (5 bases). CDR3 DNA sequence: TGCGCCAGCAGCCAAGCGATAATCCGGGGGGACTATGGCTACACCTTC. Translation gives CASSQAIIRGDYGYTF.